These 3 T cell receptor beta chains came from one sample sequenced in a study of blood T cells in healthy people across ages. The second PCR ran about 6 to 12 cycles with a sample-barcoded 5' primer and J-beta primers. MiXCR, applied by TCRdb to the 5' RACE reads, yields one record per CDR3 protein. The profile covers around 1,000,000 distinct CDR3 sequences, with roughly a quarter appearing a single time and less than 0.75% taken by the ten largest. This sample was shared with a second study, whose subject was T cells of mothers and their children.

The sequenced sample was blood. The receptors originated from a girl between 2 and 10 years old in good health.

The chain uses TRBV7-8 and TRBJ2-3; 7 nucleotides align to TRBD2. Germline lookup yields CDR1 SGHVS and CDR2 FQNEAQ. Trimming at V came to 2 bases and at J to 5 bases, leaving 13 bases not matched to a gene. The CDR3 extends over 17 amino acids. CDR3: CASSLQSRGGAGDTQYF. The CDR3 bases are TGTGCCAGCAGCTTACAGTCAAGGGGAGGGGCAGGAGATACGCAGTATTTT.

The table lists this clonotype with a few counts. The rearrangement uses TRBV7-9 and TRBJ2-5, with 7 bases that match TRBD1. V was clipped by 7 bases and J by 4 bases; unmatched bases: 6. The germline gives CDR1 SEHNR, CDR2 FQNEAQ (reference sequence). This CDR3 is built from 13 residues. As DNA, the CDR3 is TGTGCCAGCACAGGGCAGGGGGTAGAGACCCAGTACTTC. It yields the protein CASTGQGVETQYF.

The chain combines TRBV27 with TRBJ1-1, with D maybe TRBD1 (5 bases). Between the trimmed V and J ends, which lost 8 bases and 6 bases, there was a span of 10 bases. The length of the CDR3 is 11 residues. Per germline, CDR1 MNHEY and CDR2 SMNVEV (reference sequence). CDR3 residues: CASGDYAEAFF. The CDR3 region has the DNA TGTGCCAGCGGGGACTACGCTGAAGCTTTCTTT.